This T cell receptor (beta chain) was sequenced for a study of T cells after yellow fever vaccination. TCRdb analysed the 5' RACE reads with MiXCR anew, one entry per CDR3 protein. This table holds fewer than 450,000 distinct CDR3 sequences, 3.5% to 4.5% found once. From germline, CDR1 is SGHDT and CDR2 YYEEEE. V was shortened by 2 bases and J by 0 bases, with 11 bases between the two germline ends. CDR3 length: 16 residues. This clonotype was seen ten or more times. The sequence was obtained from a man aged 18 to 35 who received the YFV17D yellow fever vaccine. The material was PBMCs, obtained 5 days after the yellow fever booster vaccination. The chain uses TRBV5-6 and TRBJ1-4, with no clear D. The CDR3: CASSFLISATNEKLFF. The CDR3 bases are TGTGCCAGCAGCTTTTTAATCAGTGCAACTAATGAAAAACTGTTTTTT. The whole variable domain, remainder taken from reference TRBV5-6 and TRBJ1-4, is DAGVTQSPTHLIKTRGQQVTLRCSPKSGHDTVSWYQQALGQGPQFIFQYYEEEERQRGNFPDRFSGHQFPNYSSELNVNALLLGDSALYLCASSFLISATNEKLFFGSGTQLSVL.